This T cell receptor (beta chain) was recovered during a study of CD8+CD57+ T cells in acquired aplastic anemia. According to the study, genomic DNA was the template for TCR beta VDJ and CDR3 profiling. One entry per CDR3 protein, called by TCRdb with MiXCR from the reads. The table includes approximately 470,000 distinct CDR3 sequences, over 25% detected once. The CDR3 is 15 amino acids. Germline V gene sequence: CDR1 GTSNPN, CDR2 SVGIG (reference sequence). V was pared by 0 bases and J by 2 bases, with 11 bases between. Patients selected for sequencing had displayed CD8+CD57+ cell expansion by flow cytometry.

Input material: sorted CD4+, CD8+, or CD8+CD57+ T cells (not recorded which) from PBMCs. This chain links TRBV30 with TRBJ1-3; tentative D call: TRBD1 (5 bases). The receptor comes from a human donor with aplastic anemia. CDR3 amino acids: CAWSVQAGTGNTIYF. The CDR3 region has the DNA TGTGCCTGGAGTGTACAGGCAGGAACTGGAAACACCATATATTTT.